A selection of T cell receptor beta chains follows, all from one sample in a study of T cell responses to AZD1222 COVID-19 vaccine. TCRdb keeps only in-frame clones here, not all; method: immunoSEQ multiplex PCR. The sample lists fewer than 150,000 clones; about 85% were seen once. This specimen was peripheral blood, taken on day 0 of AZD1222 vaccination. The origin of the receptors is an adult in good health. The CDR3 runs from the conserved cysteine through the conserved F or W. The D gene is left open where the match is weak. Clone size, where shown, is once, few, many, or a class for clones that have expanded.

J,V,length,size,D,CDR3,DNA
TRBJ1-1,TRBV7-2,15,-,-,CASSLVQHGDTEAFF,TGTGCCAGCAGCTTAGTTCAACACGGGGACACTGAAGCTTTCTTT
TRBJ2-3,TRBV7-2,17,-,TRBD2,CASSPPVGLAGTDTQYF,TGTGCCAGCAGCCCCCCGGTTGGGCTAGCGGGCACAGATACGCAGTATTTT
TRBJ1-5,TRBV10-3,13,-,-,CAISPDNAEPQHF,TGTGCCATCAGCCCGGACAATGCGGAGCCCCAGCATTTT
TRBJ2-1,TRBV3-1/TRBV3-2,15,-,TRBD2,CASSPVAGGNNEQFF,TGTGCCAGCAGCCCTGTAGCGGGGGGAAACAATGAGCAGTTCTTC
TRBJ1-2,TRBV28,10,-,-,CASGSYGYTF,TGTGCCAGCGGTAGCTATGGCTACACCTTC
TRBJ2-1,TRBV5-4,15,-,-,CASSPGTDRYNEQFF,TGTGCCAGCAGCCCTGGGACGGACCGCTACAATGAGCAGTTCTTC
TRBJ2-5,TRBV6-5,15,-,TRBD1,CASTAPGQPGETQYF,TGTGCCAGCACTGCACCGGGACAGCCTGGCGAGACCCAGTACTTC
TRBJ1-4,TRBV5-1,14,-,TRBD1,CASSSTGAGEKLFF,TGCGCCAGCAGCTCGACAGGGGCAGGAGAAAAACTGTTTTTT
TRBJ1-2,TRBV7-9,15,many,-,CASRGIQGKEYGYTF,TGTGCCAGCAGAGGGATACAGGGAAAAGAGTATGGCTACACCTTC
TRBJ1-2,TRBV18,14,-,-,CASSGRGQGYGYTF,TGTGCCAGCTCAGGGCGGGGGCAAGGCTATGGCTACACCTTC
TRBJ2-5,TRBV3-1/TRBV3-2,19,once,TRBD2,CASSSLGLAGGPYQETQYF,TGTGCCAGCAGCAGCCTGGGACTAGCGGGGGGGCCCTACCAAGAGACCCAGTACTTC
TRBJ2-5,TRBV28,17,-,TRBD2,CASRRTRLAGAVETQYF,TGTGCCAGCAGACGCACACGACTAGCGGGGGCGGTGGAGACCCAGTACTTC
TRBJ1-3,TRBV20-1,15,-,TRBD1,CSANDRADSGNTIYF,TGCAGTGCTAATGACAGGGCCGACTCTGGAAACACCATATATTTT
TRBJ1-1,TRBV7-9,18,-,-,CASSFRGRAGVNDTEAFF,TGTGCCAGCAGCTTTAGGGGCCGGGCAGGGGTAAACGACACTGAAGCTTTCTTT
TRBJ1-1,TRBV5-5,15,-,-,CASSLARHLNTEAFF,TGTGCCAGCAGCTTGGCCCGACACCTGAACACTGAAGCTTTCTTT